Given below is one TCR beta chain in context. Its specificity is unknown. The second PCR ran roughly 7 to 11 cycles with a sample-barcoded 5' primer and J-beta primers. TCRdb processed the 5' RACE reads anew with MiXCR; each CDR3 protein has one entry. The sample includes around 1,000,000 distinct CDR3 sequences, 20% to 25% of them seen just once. This sample is part of a study of blood T cells in healthy people across ages. Study conclusions and caveats: Per-million-T-cell TCR beta diversity fell roughly linearly with age.

The same sample was also used in a study of T cells of mothers and their children. As that study records: Normalized overlap was always slightly, never significantly, higher in related than unrelated mother-child pairs.

The sequence was obtained from a girl aged 2-9 years in good health. Sequencing was performed on blood.

CDR3 loop: CSAWMTGDNEQFF. The CDR3 nucleotides are TGCAGTGCCTGGATGACAGGAGACAATGAGCAGTTCTTC. This sequence joins TRBV20-1 and TRBJ2-5; a possible D gene is TRBD1 (6 bases). TRBJ2-1 explains the end of the DNA better; the J call may be wrong. The CDR3 runs to 13 residues. Germline V lookup: CDR1 DFQATT, CDR2 SNEGSKA (reference sequence).